This TCR beta chain comes out of a study of Ad26.COV2.S vaccination and SARS-CoV-2 variants. Study details: Recipients of Ad26.COV2.S got it intramuscularly, once or twice 56 days apart.

Measured with immunoSEQ multiplex PCR; TCRdb has only the in-frame clones, and not every one. The sample has about 480,000 clones; around 85% are singletons. Indicated treatment: 19 received Ad26.COV2.S at low or high dose, single or two shots; a few received placebo; per-sample allocation not given. The samples were gathered on day 63 after the first injection of vaccine or placebo. The CDR3 totals 15 residues. V lost 4 bases, J lost 1 base, and 3 bases stayed unmatched. The germline CDR1 and CDR2 sequences are SGHRS and YFSETQ. The sample here was peripheral blood, taken in a trial of Ad26.COV2.S vaccine versus placebo. The source is a person aged 18 to 59 who received the Ad26.COV2.S COVID-19 vaccine or a placebo. The chain links TRBV5-1 to TRBJ2-2; 8 positions agree with TRBD2. The CDR3 bases are TGCGCCAGCAGCGTCACTAGCGGGAACACCGGGGAGCTGTTTTTT. This encodes CASSVTSGNTGELFF.